The next 5 T cell receptor beta chains were all read from a single sample in a study of T cells in Graves' hyperthyroidism and ophthalmopathy (dated by TCRdb to the late 2010s). The receptor library was made with multiplex PCR. TCRdb lists the instrument as Illumina HiSeq 2000. Amplification of TCR beta CDR3 regions was carried out from RNA transcripts. The TCR CDR3 was subjected to a first round of RT-PCR using the HTBI primer set and the Qiagen OneStep RT-PCR kit. The public reads were run again by TCRdb, first through fastp at Q25 and then through MiXCR, and only productive beta chains were kept. Identical CDR3 protein sequences are pooled into one entry, listed with their most common genes and DNA. The sample table shows roughly 500,000 distinct CDR3 sequences, and about half are seen once. 15% to 20% of the sample belongs to the ten largest clones. Input material: peripheral blood or thyroid tissue (not recorded which). The receptors were sampled from an adult woman with Graves' disease, either hyperthyroidism or ophthalmopathy (not recorded which).

This rearrangement joins TRBV18 to TRBJ2-7; D not certain. Trimming left V 4 bases short and J 9 bases short, with 13 bases between. CDR3 length equals 12 residues. Germline V gives CDR1 KGHSH, CDR2 LQKENI. CDR3 in amino acids: CASSQTPFAQYF. DNA of the CDR3: TGTGCCAGCTCACAGACTCCCTTCGCGCAGTACTTC.

V usage is TRBV5-1 and J usage is TRBJ1-2, with no clear D. Germline V gives CDR1 SGHRS, CDR2 YFSETQ. Trimming cost V 2 bases and J 2 bases, with 7 bases left between them. The CDR3 contains 13 residues. The CDR3 DNA sequence: TGCGCCAGCAGCTTTGAATCAAACTATGGCTACACCTTC. Translation: CASSFESNYGYTF.

The rearrangement uses TRBV15 and TRBJ2-7; D possibly corresponds to TRBD2 (5 bases). The V end was cut by 1 base, the J end by 0 bases, with 13 bases between. The CDR3 is 16 amino acids. Germline lookup yields CDR1 LNHNV and CDR2 YYDKDF (reference sequence). The DNA of the CDR3 is TGTGCCACCAGCAGAGTACTCGGGGTGCTCTCCTACGAGCAGTACTTC. Encoded protein: CATSRVLGVLSYEQYF.

The J gene is TRBJ1-5, the V gene TRBV7-2; D ambiguous. The CDR3 extends over 14 amino acids. V dropped 7 bases and J dropped 11 bases, with 21 bases sitting between them. The germline CDR1 and CDR2 sequences are SGHTA and FQGNSA. The CDR3 loop reads CASMGGGESGTQHF. The CDR3 region has the DNA TGTGCCAGCATGGGCGGAGGAGAATCCGGGACCCAGCATTTT.

V is TRBV7-2 and J is TRBJ2-3; D not resolved. The V and J ends lost 5 bases and 11 bases respectively, with 8 bases between them. Germline values: CDR1 SGHTA, CDR2 FQGNSA. The CDR3 length is 10 residues. CDR3 region: CASSAGEQYF. CDR3 DNA: TGTGCCAGCAGCGCCGGTGAGCAGTATTTT. Supplemented by reference TRBV7-2 and TRBJ2-3, the full variable domain reads GAGVSQSPSNKVTEKGKDVELRCDPISGHTALYWYRQSLGQGLEFLIYFQGNSAPDKSGLPSDRFSAERTGGSVSTLTIQRTQQEDSAVYLCASSAGEQYFGPGTRLTVL.